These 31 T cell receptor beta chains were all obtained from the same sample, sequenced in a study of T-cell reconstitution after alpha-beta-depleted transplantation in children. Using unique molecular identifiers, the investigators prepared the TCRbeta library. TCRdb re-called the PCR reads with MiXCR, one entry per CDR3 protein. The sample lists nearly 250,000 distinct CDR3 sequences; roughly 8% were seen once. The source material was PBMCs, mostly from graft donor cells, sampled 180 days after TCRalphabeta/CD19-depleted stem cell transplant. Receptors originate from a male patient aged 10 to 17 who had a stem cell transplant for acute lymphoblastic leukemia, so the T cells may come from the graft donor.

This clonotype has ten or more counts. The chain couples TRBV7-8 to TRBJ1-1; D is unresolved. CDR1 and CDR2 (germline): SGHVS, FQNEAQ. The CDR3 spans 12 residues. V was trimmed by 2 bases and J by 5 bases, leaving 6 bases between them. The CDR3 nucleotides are TGTGCCAGCAGCTTATCTGATACTGAAGCTTTCTTT. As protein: CASSLSDTEAFF.

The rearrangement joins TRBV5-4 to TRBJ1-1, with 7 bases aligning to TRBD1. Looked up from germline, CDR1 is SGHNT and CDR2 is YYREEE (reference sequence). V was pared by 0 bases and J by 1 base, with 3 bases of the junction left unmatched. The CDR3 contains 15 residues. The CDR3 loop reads CASSLGAGGNTEAFF. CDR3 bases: TGTGCCAGCAGCTTGGGCGCAGGGGGGAACACTGAAGCTTTCTTT.

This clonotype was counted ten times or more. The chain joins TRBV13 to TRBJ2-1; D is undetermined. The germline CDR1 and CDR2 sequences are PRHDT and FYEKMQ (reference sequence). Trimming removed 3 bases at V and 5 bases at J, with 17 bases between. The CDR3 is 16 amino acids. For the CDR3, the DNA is TGTGCCAGCAGCTTTAACCCCCACCCCCAACACAATGAGCAGTTCTTC. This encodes CASSFNPHPQHNEQFF.

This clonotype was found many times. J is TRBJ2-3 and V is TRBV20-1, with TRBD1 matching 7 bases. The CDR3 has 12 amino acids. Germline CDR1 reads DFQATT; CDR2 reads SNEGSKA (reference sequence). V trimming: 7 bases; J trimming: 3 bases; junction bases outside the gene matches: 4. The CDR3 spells CSDPQGTDTQYF. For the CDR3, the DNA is TGCAGTGACCCACAGGGGACAGATACGCAGTATTTT.

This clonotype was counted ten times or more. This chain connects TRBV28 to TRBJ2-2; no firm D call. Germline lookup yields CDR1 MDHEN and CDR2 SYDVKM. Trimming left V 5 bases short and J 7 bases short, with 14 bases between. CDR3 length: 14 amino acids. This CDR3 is CASSRSPLDGELFF. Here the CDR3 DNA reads TGTGCCAGCAGTCGGAGTCCTCTAGACGGGGAGCTGTTTTTT.

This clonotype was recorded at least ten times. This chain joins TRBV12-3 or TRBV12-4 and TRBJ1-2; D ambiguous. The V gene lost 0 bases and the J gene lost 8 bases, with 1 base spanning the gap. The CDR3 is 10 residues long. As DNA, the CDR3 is TGTGCCAGCAGTTTAGCCGGCTACACCTTC. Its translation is CASSLAGYTF.

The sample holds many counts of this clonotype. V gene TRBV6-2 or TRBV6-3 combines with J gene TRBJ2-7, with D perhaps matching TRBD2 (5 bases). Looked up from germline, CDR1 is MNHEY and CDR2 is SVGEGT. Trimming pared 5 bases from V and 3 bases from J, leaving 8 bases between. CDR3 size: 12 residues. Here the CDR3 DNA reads TGTGCCAGCAGTAAAAGCGGCTACGAGCAGTACTTC. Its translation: CASSKSGYEQYF.

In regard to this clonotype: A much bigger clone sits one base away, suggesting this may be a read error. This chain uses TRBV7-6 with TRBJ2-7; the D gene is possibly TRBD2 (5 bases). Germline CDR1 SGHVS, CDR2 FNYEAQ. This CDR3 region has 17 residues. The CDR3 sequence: CASSLAFGSVNSSEQYF. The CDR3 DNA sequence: TGTGCCAGCAGCTTAGCGTTTGGTAGCGTGAATTCCTCCGAGCAGTACTTC.

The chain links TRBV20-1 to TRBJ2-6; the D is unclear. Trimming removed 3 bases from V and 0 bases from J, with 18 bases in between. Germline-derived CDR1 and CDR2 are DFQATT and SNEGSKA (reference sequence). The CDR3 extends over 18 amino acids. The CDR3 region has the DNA TGCAGTGCTAGGGAAATTTCTTGCCCCAACTCTGGGGCCAACGTCCTGACTTTC. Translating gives CSAREISCPNSGANVLTF.

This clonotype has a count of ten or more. CDR3 in amino acids: CASSRPGVSYEQYF. CDR3 sequence (DNA): TGTGCCAGTAGTAGGCCGGGGGTCTCCTACGAGCAGTACTTC. This chain links TRBV19 with TRBJ2-7; tentatively, D is TRBD2 (6 bases). V was clipped by 4 bases and J by 0 bases, with 10 bases between them. The CDR3 loop spans 14 amino acids. The germline CDR1 and CDR2 sequences are LNHDA and SQIVND (reference sequence). The full variable domain, with the rest looked up from reference TRBV19 and TRBJ2-7, is DGGITQSPKYLFRKEGQNVTLSCEQNLNHDAMYWYRQDPGQGLRLIYYSQIVNDFQKGDIAEGYSVSREKKESFPLTVTSAQKNPTAFYLCASSRPGVSYEQYFGPGTRLTVT.

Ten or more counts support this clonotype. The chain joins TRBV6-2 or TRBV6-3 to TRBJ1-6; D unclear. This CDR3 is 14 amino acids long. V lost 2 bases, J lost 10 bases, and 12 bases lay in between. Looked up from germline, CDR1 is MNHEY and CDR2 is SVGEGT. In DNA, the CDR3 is TGTGCCAGCAGTTACACTCGGCCGGGCTCACCCCTCCACTTT. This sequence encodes CASSYTRPGSPLHF.

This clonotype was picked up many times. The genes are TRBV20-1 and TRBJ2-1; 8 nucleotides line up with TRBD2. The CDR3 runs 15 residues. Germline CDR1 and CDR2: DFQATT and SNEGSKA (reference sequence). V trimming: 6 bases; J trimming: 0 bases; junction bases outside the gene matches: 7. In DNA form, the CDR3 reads TGCAGTGCAAACGAGGGGACTAGCTCCTACAATGAGCAGTTCTTC. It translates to CSANEGTSSYNEQFF.

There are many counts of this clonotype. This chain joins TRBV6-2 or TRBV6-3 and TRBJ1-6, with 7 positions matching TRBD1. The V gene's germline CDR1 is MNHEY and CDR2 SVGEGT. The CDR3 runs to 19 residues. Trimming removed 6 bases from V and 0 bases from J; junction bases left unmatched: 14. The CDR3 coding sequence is TGTGCCAGCAGCGCAGGGGGATCCGGCTCGAGCTCCTATAATTCACCCCTCCACTTT. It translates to CASSAGGSGSSSYNSPLHF.

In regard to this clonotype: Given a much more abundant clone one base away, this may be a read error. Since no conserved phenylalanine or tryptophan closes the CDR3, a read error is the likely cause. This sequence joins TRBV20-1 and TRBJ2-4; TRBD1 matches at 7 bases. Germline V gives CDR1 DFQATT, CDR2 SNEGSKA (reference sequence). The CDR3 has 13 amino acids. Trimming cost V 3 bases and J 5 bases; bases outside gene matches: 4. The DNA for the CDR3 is TGCAGTGCTAGGGCCGGGACAGAAAACATTCAGTACTGC. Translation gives CSARAGTENIQYC.

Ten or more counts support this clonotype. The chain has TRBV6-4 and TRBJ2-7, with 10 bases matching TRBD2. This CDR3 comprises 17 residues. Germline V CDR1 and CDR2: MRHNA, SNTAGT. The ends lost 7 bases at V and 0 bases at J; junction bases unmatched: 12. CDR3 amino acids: CASIHGLAVTSSYEQYF. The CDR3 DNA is TGTGCCAGCATCCACGGACTAGCGGTAACCAGCTCCTACGAGCAGTACTTC.

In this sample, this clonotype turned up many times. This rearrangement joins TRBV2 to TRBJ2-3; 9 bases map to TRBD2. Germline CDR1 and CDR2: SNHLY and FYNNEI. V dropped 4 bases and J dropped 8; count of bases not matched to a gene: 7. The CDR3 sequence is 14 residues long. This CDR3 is CASSGLAARGTQYF. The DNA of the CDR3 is TGTGCCAGCAGTGGACTAGCGGCCCGGGGTACGCAGTATTTT.

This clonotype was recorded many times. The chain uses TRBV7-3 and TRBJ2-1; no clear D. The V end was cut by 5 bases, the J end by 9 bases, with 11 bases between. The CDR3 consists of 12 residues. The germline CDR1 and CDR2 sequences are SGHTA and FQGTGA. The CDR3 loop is CASSRVWGEQFF. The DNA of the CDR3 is TGTGCCAGCAGCCGTGTTTGGGGTGAGCAGTTCTTC.

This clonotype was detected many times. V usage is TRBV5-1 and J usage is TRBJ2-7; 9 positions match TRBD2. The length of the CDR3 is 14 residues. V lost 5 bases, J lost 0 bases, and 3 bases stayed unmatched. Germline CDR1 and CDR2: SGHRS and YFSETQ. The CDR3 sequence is CASRLTSGSYEQYF. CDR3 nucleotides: TGCGCCAGCAGGTTGACTAGCGGCTCCTACGAGCAGTACTTC.

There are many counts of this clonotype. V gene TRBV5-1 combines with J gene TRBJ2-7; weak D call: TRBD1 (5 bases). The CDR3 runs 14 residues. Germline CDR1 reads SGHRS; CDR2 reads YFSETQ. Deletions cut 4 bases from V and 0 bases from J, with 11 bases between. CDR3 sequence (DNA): TGCGCCAGCAGCCTAAATACAGGCTCCTACGAGCAGTACTTC. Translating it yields CASSLNTGSYEQYF.

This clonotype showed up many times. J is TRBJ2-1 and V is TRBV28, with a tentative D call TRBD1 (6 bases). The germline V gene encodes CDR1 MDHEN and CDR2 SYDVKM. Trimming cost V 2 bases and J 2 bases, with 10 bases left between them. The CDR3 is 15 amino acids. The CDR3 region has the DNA TGTGCCAGCAGTTTACCTCCAGGGGCCTACAATGAGCAGTTCTTC. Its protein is CASSLPPGAYNEQFF.

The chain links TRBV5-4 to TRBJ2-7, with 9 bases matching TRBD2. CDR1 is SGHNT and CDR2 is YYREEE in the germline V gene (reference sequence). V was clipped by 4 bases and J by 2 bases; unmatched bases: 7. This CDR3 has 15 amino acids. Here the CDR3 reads CASSGGGGAAYEQYF. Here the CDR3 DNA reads TGTGCCAGCAGCGGCGGCGGGGGGGCTGCCTACGAGCAGTACTTC.

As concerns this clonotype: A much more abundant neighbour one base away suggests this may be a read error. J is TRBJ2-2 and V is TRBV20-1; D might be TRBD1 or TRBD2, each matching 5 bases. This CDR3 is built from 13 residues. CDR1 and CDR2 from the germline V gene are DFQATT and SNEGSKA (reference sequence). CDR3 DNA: TGCAGTGCTAGGACATGGGGGACCGGGGACCTGTTTTTT. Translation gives CSARTWGTGDLFF.

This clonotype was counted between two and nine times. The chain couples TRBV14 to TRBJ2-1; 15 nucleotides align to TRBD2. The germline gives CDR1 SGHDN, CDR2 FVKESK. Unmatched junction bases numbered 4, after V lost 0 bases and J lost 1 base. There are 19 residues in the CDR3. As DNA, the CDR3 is TGTGCCAGCAGCCAAGATGAGGGACTAGCGGGGGGTTCCTACAATGAGCAGTTCTTC. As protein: CASSQDEGLAGGSYNEQFF.

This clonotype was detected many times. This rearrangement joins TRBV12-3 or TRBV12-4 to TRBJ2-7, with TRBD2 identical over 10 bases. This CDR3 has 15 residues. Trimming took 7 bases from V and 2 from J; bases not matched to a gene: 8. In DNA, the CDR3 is TGTGCCAGCATTGTTTCACTAGCGGGGCCCTACGAGCAGTACTTC. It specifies CASIVSLAGPYEQYF.

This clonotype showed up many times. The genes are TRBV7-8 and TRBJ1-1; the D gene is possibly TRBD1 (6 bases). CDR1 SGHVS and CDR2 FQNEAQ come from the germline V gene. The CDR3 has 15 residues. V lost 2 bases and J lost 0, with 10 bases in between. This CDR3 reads CASSLQGFMNTEAFF. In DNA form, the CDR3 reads TGTGCCAGCAGCTTACAGGGGTTCATGAACACTGAAGCTTTCTTT.

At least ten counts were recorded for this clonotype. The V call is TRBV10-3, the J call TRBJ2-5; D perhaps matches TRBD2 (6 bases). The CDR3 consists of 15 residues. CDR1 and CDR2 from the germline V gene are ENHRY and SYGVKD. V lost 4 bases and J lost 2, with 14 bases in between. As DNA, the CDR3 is TGTGCCATCAGTGGACTAGAAGTAGGGCAAGAGACCCAGTACTTC. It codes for CAISGLEVGQETQYF.

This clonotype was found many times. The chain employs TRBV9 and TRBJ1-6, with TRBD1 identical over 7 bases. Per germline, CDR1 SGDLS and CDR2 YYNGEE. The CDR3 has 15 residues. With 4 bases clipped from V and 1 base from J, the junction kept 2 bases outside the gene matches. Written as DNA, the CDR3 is TGTGCCAGCAGCCCAGGGGGGTCCTATAATTCACCCCTCCACTTT. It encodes CASSPGGSYNSPLHF.

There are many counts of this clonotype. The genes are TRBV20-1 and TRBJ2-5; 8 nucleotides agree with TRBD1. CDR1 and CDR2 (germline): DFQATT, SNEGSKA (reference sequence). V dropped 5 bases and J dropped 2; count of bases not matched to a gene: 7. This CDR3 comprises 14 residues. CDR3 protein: CSAPHRTGQETQYF. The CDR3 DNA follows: TGCAGTGCTCCCCACCGGACAGGGCAAGAGACCCAGTACTTC.

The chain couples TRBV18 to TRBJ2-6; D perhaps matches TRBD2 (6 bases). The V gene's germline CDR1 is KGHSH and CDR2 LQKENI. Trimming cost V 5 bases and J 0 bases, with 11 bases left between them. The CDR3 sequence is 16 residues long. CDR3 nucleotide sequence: TGTGCCAGCTCATCGCGGGACCGCTCTGGGGCCAACGTCCTGACTTTC. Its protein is CASSSRDRSGANVLTF.

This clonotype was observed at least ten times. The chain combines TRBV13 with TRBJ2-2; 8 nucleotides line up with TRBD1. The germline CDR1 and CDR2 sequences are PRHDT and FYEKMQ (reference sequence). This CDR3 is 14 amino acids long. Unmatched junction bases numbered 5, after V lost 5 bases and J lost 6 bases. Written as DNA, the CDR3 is TGTGCCAGCAGCCCCTGGGACAGGCCCGGGGAGCTGTTTTTT. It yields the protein CASSPWDRPGELFF.

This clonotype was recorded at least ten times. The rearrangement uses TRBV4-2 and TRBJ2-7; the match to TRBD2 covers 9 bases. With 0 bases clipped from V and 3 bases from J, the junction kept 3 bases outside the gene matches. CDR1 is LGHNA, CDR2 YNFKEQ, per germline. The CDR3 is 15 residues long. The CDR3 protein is CASSQDSSGVYEQYF. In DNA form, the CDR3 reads TGTGCCAGCAGCCAAGATTCTAGCGGGGTCTACGAGCAGTACTTC.